This TCR beta chain comes out of a study of lymphopenia after photon versus proton radiotherapy. Study outcomes and limitations: Larger post-nadir TCR diversity loss correlated inversely with survival in deceased patients. Under photons, naive T cells and diversity fell while effector/memory populations rose.

The CDR3 extends over 11 amino acids. In germline, CDR1 is LGHNT, CDR2 FRNRAP. Trimming pared 6 bases from V and 4 bases from J, leaving 7 bases between. The assay was immunoSEQ multiplex PCR, and TCRdb's table has in-frame clones only and misses some. The table records about 4,500 clones, 65% to 80% of them present only once. On this clone itself: Its specificity is unknown.

The starting material was peripheral blood, obtained from a patient treated with proton-based radiotherapy. The receptor's source is a man older than 75 with esophageal cancer. The gene calls are TRBV12-5 and TRBJ2-7, with D hard to call. As DNA, the CDR3 is TGTGCTAGTGGCATTCATTACGAGCAGTACTTC. It yields the protein CASGIHYEQYF.